The 25 T cell receptor beta chains listed next were all sequenced from one sample in a study of T-cell memory formation after mild COVID-19. TCRdb re-analysed the 5' RACE reads in MiXCR, keeping a single row per CDR3 protein. Among approximately 480,000 distinct CDR3 sequences listed, around a sixth were seen once. The sample comprised PBMCs or a T cell subset sorted from them (not recorded which). These receptors came from an adult woman who had mild COVID-19 (a few samples of this study predate the infection). Cell type and time point are not known.

This clonotype appeared a few times. The chain couples TRBV7-8 to TRBJ2-1; 7 nucleotides match TRBD1. Trimming at V came to 6 bases and at J to 7 bases, leaving 15 bases not matched to a gene. From germline, CDR1 is SGHVS and CDR2 FQNEAQ. The CDR3 consists of 16 residues. CDR3 sequence: CASRPNYGQAWNEQFF. In nucleotides, the CDR3 is TGTGCCAGCAGACCTAACTATGGACAGGCTTGGAATGAGCAGTTCTTC.

The chain links TRBV3-1 to TRBJ2-2, with 7 positions matching TRBD1. Germline CDR1 LGHDT, CDR2 YNNKEL (reference sequence). CDR3 length: 17 amino acids. The V segment lost 4 bases and the J segment 0 bases; nucleotides outside the gene matches: 8. The DNA of the CDR3 is TGTGCCAGCAGCCCGACAGGGCTAATCACGAACACCGGGGAGCTGTTTTTT. Protein sequence: CASSPTGLITNTGELFF.

The chain couples TRBV6-5 to TRBJ2-5; 9 nucleotides agree with TRBD1. The germline gives CDR1 MNHEY, CDR2 SVGAGI. The junction had 7 bases not matched to a gene; V was cut back by 5 bases and J by 6 bases. The CDR3 covers 14 residues. For the CDR3, the DNA is TGTGCCAGCAGTGACGGGACAGGGAGTAAGACCCAGTACTTC. The encoded protein is CASSDGTGSKTQYF.

The chain recombines TRBV5-1 with TRBJ2-2, with D unresolved. This CDR3 has 12 residues. V lost 6 bases, J lost 1 base, and 4 bases lay in between. Germline V lookup: CDR1 SGHRS, CDR2 YFSETQ. The CDR3 DNA sequence: TGCGCCAGCAACGGGAACACCGGGGAGCTGTTTTTT. It yields the protein CASNGNTGELFF.

This clonotype turned up a few times. The chain joins TRBV7-8 to TRBJ2-7; possibly TRBD1 or TRBD2 for D (5 bases each). Germline V gene lookup returns CDR1 SGHVS and CDR2 FQNEAQ. This CDR3 is 15 amino acids long. V was shortened by 5 bases and J by 5 bases, with 19 bases between the two germline ends. Here the CDR3 DNA reads TGTGCCAGCAGCCCCCTCTCGGCAGGGACCGACGAGCAGTACTTC. Encoded protein: CASSPLSAGTDEQYF.

This clonotype has more than one count but fewer than ten. V usage is TRBV30 and J usage is TRBJ1-5; no firm D call. Between the trimmed V and J ends, which lost 2 bases and 3 bases, there was a span of 8 bases. The CDR3 consists of 13 residues. Germline V lookup: CDR1 GTSNPN, CDR2 SVGIG (reference sequence). CDR3 residues: CAWSSGINQPQHF. CDR3 in DNA: TGTGCCTGGAGTTCGGGGATCAATCAGCCCCAGCATTTT. The complete variable domain, with remaining parts taken from reference TRBV30 and TRBJ1-5, reads SQTIHQWPATLVQPVGSPLSLECTVEGTSNPNLYWYRQAAGRGLQLLFYSVGIGQISSEVPQNLSASRPQDRQFILSSKKLLLSDSGFYLCAWSSGINQPQHFGDGTRLSIL.

The chain uses TRBV20-1 and TRBJ1-5; tentatively, D is TRBD1 (5 bases). There are 12 residues in the CDR3. Germline V gene sequence: CDR1 DFQATT, CDR2 SNEGSKA (reference sequence). V lost 6 bases and J 1 base, leaving 7 bases between the germline ends. CDR3 bases: TGCAGTGCGTGGGACAGCAATCAGCCCCAGCATTTT. Protein product: CSAWDSNQPQHF.

This clonotype was counted only a few times. The chain recombines TRBV4-1 with TRBJ2-3; 10 nucleotides agree with TRBD2. The CDR3 runs to 14 residues. CDR1 and CDR2 (germline): MGHRA, YSYEKL. The ends lost 4 bases at V and 6 bases at J; junction bases unmatched: 4. CDR3 DNA sequence: TGCGCCAGCAGCCGTCTAGCGGGGGTGGATACGCAGTATTTT. Its protein product is CASSRLAGVDTQYF.

V usage is TRBV29-1 and J usage is TRBJ1-2, with 8 positions matching TRBD1. The CDR3 is 15 residues long. CDR1 SQVTM and CDR2 ANQGSEA come from the germline V gene. Trimming took 6 bases from V and 3 from J; bases not matched to a gene: 12. The chain's CDR3 is CSVEPTGGVHYGYTF. The CDR3, as DNA: TGCAGCGTCGAACCCACAGGGGGGGTGCACTATGGCTACACCTTC. Variable domain in full (rest from reference TRBV29-1 and TRBJ1-2): SAVISQKPSRDICQRGTSLTIQCQVDSQVTMMFWYRQQPGQSLTLIATANQGSEATYESGFVIDKFPISRPNLTFSTLTVSNMSPEDSSIYLCSVEPTGGVHYGYTFGSGTRLTVV.

The sample holds a few counts of this clonotype. This chain links TRBV6-5 with TRBJ1-3; unclear D gene. This CDR3 is 16 amino acids long. V shed 2 bases and J shed 2 bases, with 13 bases lying between them. Germline CDR1 is MNHEY and CDR2 is SVGAGI. CDR3 DNA: TGTGCCAGCAGTTACACGGGGTTCCTTCCTGGAAACACCATATATTTT. Its translation: CASSYTGFLPGNTIYF.

The CDR3 nucleotides are TGTGCCAGCTCACAGACTAGCGATGGTCTCGATGAGCAGTTCTTC. Translation gives CASSQTSDGLDEQFF. This chain joins TRBV18 and TRBJ2-1; 8 positions match TRBD2. This CDR3 has 15 residues. The germline V gene has CDR1 KGHSH and CDR2 LQKENI. Trimming at V came to 4 bases and at J to 8 bases, leaving 10 bases not matched to a gene.

V gene TRBV5-1 combines with J gene TRBJ2-3; tentatively, D is TRBD2 (6 bases). This CDR3 is built from 15 residues. Germline V lookup: CDR1 SGHRS, CDR2 YFSETQ. Trimming left V 4 bases short and J 2 bases short, with 14 bases between. The CDR3 region has the DNA TGCGCCAGCAGCCGGCCTCGCGGGGTCACAGATACGCAGTATTTT. Protein: CASSRPRGVTDTQYF.

The J gene is TRBJ2-7, the V gene TRBV7-3; 7 bases match TRBD1. With V trimmed by 3 bases and J by 2 bases, 4 bases remained unmatched. This CDR3 is 14 amino acids long. CDR1 SGHTA and CDR2 FQGTGA come from the germline V gene. The CDR3 loop is CASSFGTAPYEQYF. The DNA of the CDR3 is TGTGCCAGCAGCTTCGGGACAGCACCCTACGAGCAGTACTTC.

This clonotype came up a few times. The J gene is TRBJ2-5, the V gene TRBV7-9, with TRBD1 matching over 10 bases. V trimming: 4 bases; J trimming: 5 bases; junction bases outside the gene matches: 10. This CDR3 spans 16 amino acids. Per the germline V gene, CDR1 is SEHNR and CDR2 is FQNEAQ (reference sequence). Written as DNA, the CDR3 is TGTGCCAGCAGCTCTTACAGGGGGACAGGGGTCGAGACCCAGTACTTC. It specifies CASSSYRGTGVETQYF.

The V and J genes are TRBV9 and TRBJ1-1; D not certain. The CDR3 loop spans 13 amino acids. V dropped 0 bases and J dropped 5 bases, with 8 bases sitting between them. CDR1 is SGDLS and CDR2 is YYNGEE in the germline V gene. CDR3: CASSVVLGTEAFF. DNA for the CDR3: TGTGCCAGCAGCGTAGTCTTGGGAACTGAAGCTTTCTTT.

The chain is built from TRBV20-1 and TRBJ2-3; the match to TRBD2 covers 10 bases. CDR1 DFQATT and CDR2 SNEGSKA come from the germline V gene (reference sequence). The CDR3 spans 15 residues. After removal of 4 bases from V and 0 bases from J, the junction contained 4 bases not matched to a gene. This CDR3 reads CSATWTSGSTDTQYF. The CDR3 DNA reads TGCAGTGCTACCTGGACTAGCGGAAGCACAGATACGCAGTATTTT.

This clonotype was seen only a few times. The chain uses TRBV5-1 and TRBJ2-7; D remains unclear. V was trimmed by 0 bases and J by 9 bases, leaving 22 bases between them. Germline assignment: CDR1 SGHRS and CDR2 YFSETQ. CDR3 length: 16 amino acids. The CDR3 is CASSLAGSLVGSGQYF. For the CDR3, the DNA is TGCGCCAGCAGCTTGGCCGGGTCCTTAGTAGGGTCGGGGCAGTACTTC. Full variable domain (remainder filled in from reference TRBV5-1 and TRBJ2-7): KAGVTQTPRYLIKTRGQQVTLSCSPISGHRSVSWYQQTPGQGLQFLFEYFSETQRNKGNFPGRFSGRQFSNSRSEMNVSTLELGDSALYLCASSLAGSLVGSGQYFGPGTRLTVT.

This clonotype was counted only a few times. The chain has TRBV2 and TRBJ2-7; D unresolved. V gave up 3 bases and J gave up 5 bases, with 14 bases separating them. The CDR3 is 14 residues long. The germline CDR1 and CDR2 sequences are SNHLY and FYNNEI. The CDR3 protein is CASSEKGIAHEQYF. CDR3 DNA sequence: TGTGCCAGCAGTGAGAAGGGAATCGCACACGAGCAGTACTTC.

The chain uses TRBV12-5 and TRBJ2-5, with 10 bases identical to TRBD1. The J segment lost 4 bases and the V segment lost 0 bases, leaving 2 bases of the junction unmatched. The CDR3 covers 15 residues. Germline CDR1 is LGHNT and CDR2 is FRNRAP. The DNA for the CDR3 is TGTGCTAGTGGTTTGGTAGACAGGGGGCGAGAGACCCAGTACTTC. It encodes CASGLVDRGRETQYF.

The rearrangement uses TRBV6-5 and TRBJ2-7; TRBD1 might be the D (6 bases). The germline V gene encodes CDR1 MNHEY and CDR2 SVGAGI. The CDR3 totals 13 residues. Trimming pared 5 bases from V and 6 bases from J, leaving 14 bases between. The CDR3, as DNA: TGTGCCAGCAGTGCTACAGGGACCCTCGAGCAGTACTTC. Translation: CASSATGTLEQYF.

Many counts were recorded for this clonotype. This chain joins TRBV20-1 and TRBJ2-5; TRBD2 aligns across 12 bases. With V trimmed by 6 bases and J by 4 bases, 3 bases remained unmatched. This CDR3 spans 13 amino acids. Germline assignment: CDR1 DFQATT and CDR2 SNEGSKA (reference sequence). The CDR3 nucleotides are TGCAGTGCAGGACTAGCGGGGAGAGAGACCCAGTACTTC. Translating it yields CSAGLAGRETQYF.

This chain links TRBV20-1 with TRBJ2-1; tentatively, D is TRBD1 or TRBD2 (5 bases each). Germline CDR1 DFQATT, CDR2 SNEGSKA (reference sequence). The CDR3 is 13 residues long. V was cut by 2 bases and J by 5 bases, with 10 bases left in between. The CDR3 reads CSARWDRNNEQFF. CDR3 DNA sequence: TGCAGTGCTAGATGGGACCGAAACAATGAGCAGTTCTTC.

The chain has TRBV11-3 and TRBJ2-3; D not resolved. The CDR3 loop spans 14 amino acids. Germline CDR1 and CDR2: SGHNT and YENEEA. The germline V and J ends were trimmed by 5 bases and 4 bases, with 13 bases remaining between them. The CDR3 coding sequence is TGTGCCAGCAGCCTATTCATGGGATCAGATACGCAGTATTTT. As protein: CASSLFMGSDTQYF.

This clonotype has more than one count but fewer than ten. The chain recombines TRBV5-1 with TRBJ2-5, with no clear D. CDR3 length: 13 amino acids. Germline V lookup: CDR1 SGHRS, CDR2 YFSETQ. V was cut by 1 base and J by 3 bases, with 7 bases left in between. The DNA of the CDR3 is TGCGCCAGCAGCTTGACAGAAAAAGAGACCCAGTACTTC. Protein sequence: CASSLTEKETQYF.

The sample holds a few counts of this clonotype. The genes are TRBV7-2 and TRBJ2-2; possibly TRBD1 or TRBD2 for D (5 bases each). The CDR3 runs to 17 residues. Between the trimmed V and J ends, which lost 0 bases and 0 bases, there was a span of 11 bases. CDR1 is SGHTA and CDR2 is FQGNSA in the germline V gene. The chain's CDR3 is CASSLAEGRANTGELFF. Here the CDR3 DNA reads TGTGCCAGCAGCTTAGCAGAGGGCAGGGCGAACACCGGGGAGCTGTTTTTT.